The sequence of this T cell receptor beta chain was determined in a study of blood T cells in healthy people across ages. Using a J-beta primer mix together with a sample-barcoded 5' primer, a second PCR was run for roughly 7 to 11 cycles. Each CDR3 protein gets one entry after TCRdb re-called the 5' RACE reads with MiXCR. The sample includes around 800,000 distinct CDR3 sequences, 35% to 60% of them seen just once. Study-wide findings and caveats: Researchers judged that diversity estimates from one million T cells fell short of true values.

The sample holds a few counts of this clonotype. Its target is not known. Sequencing was done on a sample of blood. This TCR was recovered from an elderly man in good health.

CDR3 DNA: TGTGCCACCAGTGATTCTGGTTTGCTAGCGGGAGGTGAGACCCAGTACTTC. This encodes CATSDSGLLAGGETQYF. The rearrangement joins TRBV24-1 to TRBJ2-5, with 11 positions matching TRBD2. The germline V gene has CDR1 KGHDR and CDR2 SFDVKD. V lost 2 bases and J lost 5; bases outside the gene matches: 9. The CDR3 totals 17 residues.